The 6 T cell receptor beta chains below come from one sample, sequenced in a study of T cell responses to AZD1222 COVID-19 vaccine. TCRdb keeps only in-frame clones here, not all; method: immunoSEQ multiplex PCR. This sample has fewer than 150,000 clones; around 88% occur once, and the top ten carry 6.5%. The sample consisted of peripheral blood, taken 28 days after the second AZD1222 dose. These receptors originate from an adult who received the AZD1222 COVID-19 vaccine.

This clone was detected only a few times. The gene calls are TRBV29-1 and TRBJ1-5, with 7 bases that match TRBD1. V lost 0 bases, J lost 5 bases, and 1 base stayed unmatched. Looked up from germline, CDR1 is SQVTM and CDR2 is ANQGSEA. This CDR3 contains 13 residues. DNA of the CDR3: TGCAGCGTTGAAGAGGACAGGTATCAGCCCCAGCATTTT. It encodes CSVEEDRYQPQHF.

In DNA, the CDR3 is TGTGCCAGCAGTTACTCGGCAGGGAATTCACCCCTCCACTTT. This gives the protein CASSYSAGNSPLHF. The rearrangement links TRBV6-5 to TRBJ1-6, with a possible D match to TRBD1 (5 bases). Trimming left V 0 bases short and J 7 bases short, with 7 bases between. The CDR3 runs 14 residues. From germline, CDR1 is MNHEY and CDR2 SVGAGI.

The chain combines TRBV5-1 with TRBJ1-1, with TRBD1 matching 12 bases. Trimming removed 0 bases from V and 4 bases from J; junction bases left unmatched: 4. This CDR3 has 16 residues. Germline assignment: CDR1 SGHRS and CDR2 YFSETQ. The CDR3 here is CASSLAGTGGGTEAFF. The CDR3, as DNA: TGCGCCAGCAGCTTGGCCGGGACAGGGGGCGGCACTGAAGCTTTCTTT.

As DNA, the CDR3 is TGTGCCAGCGGCCCGACTGGGACAACGAACACTGAAGCTTTCTTT. It is translated as CASGPTGTTNTEAFF. V and J are TRBV3-1 (or the pseudogene TRBV3-2) and TRBJ1-1, with D possibly TRBD1 on 6 matching bases. Germline lookup yields CDR1 LGHDT and CDR2 YNNKEL (reference sequence). V lost 8 bases, J lost 1 base, and 17 bases lay in between. CDR3 length: 15 amino acids.

The rearrangement joins TRBV18 to TRBJ2-5; the match to TRBD2 covers 12 bases. V gave up 4 bases and J gave up 1 base; unmatched junction bases: 7. Per germline, CDR1 KGHSH and CDR2 LQKENI. The CDR3 extends over 17 amino acids. As DNA, the CDR3 is TGTGCCAGCTCACGACTACTGACTAGCGGGGGCCAAGAGACCCAGTACTTC. Translation: CASSRLLTSGGQETQYF.

The rearrangement uses TRBV2 and TRBJ1-1; the D gene is possibly TRBD1 (5 bases). Trimming cost V 8 bases and J 6 bases, with 10 bases left between them. The CDR3 is 11 residues long. Looked up from germline, CDR1 is SNHLY and CDR2 is FYNNEI. The CDR3 nucleotides read TGTGCCAGCGGGGGGAGGGCTGAAGCTTTCTTT. Translated, it gives CASGGRAEAFF.